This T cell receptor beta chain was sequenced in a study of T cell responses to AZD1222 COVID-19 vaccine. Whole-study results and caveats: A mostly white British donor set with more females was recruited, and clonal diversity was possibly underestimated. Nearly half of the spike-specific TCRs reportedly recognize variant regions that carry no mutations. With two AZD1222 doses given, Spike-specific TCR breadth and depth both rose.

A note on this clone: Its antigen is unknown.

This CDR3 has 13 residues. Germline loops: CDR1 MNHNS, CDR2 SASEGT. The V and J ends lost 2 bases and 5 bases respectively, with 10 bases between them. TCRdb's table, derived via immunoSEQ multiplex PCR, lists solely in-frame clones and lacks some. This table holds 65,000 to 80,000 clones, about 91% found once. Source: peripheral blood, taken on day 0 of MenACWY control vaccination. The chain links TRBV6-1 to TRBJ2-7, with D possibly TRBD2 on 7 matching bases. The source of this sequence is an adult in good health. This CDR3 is CASSERGGHEQYF. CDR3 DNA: TGTGCCAGCAGTGAAAGGGGGGGCCACGAGCAGTACTTC.